Listed below are T cell receptor beta chains from one sample, sequenced in a study of blood T cell repertoires in COVID-19. TCRdb's copy holds only in-frame clones and misses some; the assay was immunoSEQ multiplex PCR. Of a few hundred thousand clones listed, approximately 86% are singletons. Sequencing was carried out using peripheral blood. These receptors all stem from a woman in her twenties or thirties who had recovered from COVID-19. The CDR3 runs from the conserved cysteine through the conserved F or W. A D gene is named only where the DNA matches it firmly. Clone size is shown for a subset of rows, as once, few, many or a class of expanded clone.

>TRBJ2-3|TRBV24-1|.|once
CAAGPGTSTDTQYF
TGTGCCGCAGGGCCAGGGACTAGCACAGATACGCAGTATTTT
>TRBJ1-2|TRBV2|.|.
CARRGQGSSGYTF
TGTGCCAGGAGAGGGCAGGGGTCCTCCGGCTACACCTTC
>TRBJ1-5|TRBV19|.|.
CASSIDPRQPQHF
TGTGCCAGTAGTATAGATCCTAGGCAGCCCCAGCATTTT
>TRBJ2-5|TRBV2|TRBD2|.
CASSTRLAGLETQYF
TGTGCCAGCAGTACTCGACTAGCGGGGTTGGAGACCCAGTACTTC
>TRBJ1-1|TRBV12-3/TRBV12-4|TRBD1|.
CASSDSGGTEAFF
TGTGCCAGCAGCGACTCAGGGGGCACTGAAGCTTTCTTT
>TRBJ1-5|TRBV12-5|TRBD1|.
CASGFAGGRQPQHF
TGTGCTAGTGGTTTTGCAGGGGGTAGGCAGCCCCAGCATTTT
>TRBJ1-4|TRBV7-9|.|.
CASSLAGGEKLFF
TGTGCCAGCAGCTTAGCAGGGGGTGAAAAACTGTTTTTT
>TRBJ1-1|TRBV25-1|.|.
CASSSRGDRSNTEAFF
TGTGCCAGCAGCTCACGCGGGGACCGCTCGAACACTGAAGCTTTCTTT
>TRBJ2-3|TRBV19|TRBD2|.
CASSRASGGALFADTQYF
TGTGCCAGTAGTAGGGCTAGCGGGGGGGCACTTTTTGCAGATACGCAGTATTTT
>TRBJ2-3|TRBV6-5|.|.
CASSQYRADTQYF
TGTGCCAGCAGTCAATACCGGGCAGATACGCAGTATTTT
>TRBJ2-1|TRBV6-5|TRBD1|.
CASSGSTGSYNEQFF
TGTGCCAGCAGCGGGTCGACAGGGAGTTACAATGAGCAGTTCTTC
>TRBJ1-5|TRBV19|TRBD1|.
CASSTDRENQPQHF
TGTGCCAGTAGTACCGACAGGGAAAATCAGCCCCAGCATTTT
>TRBJ2-3|TRBV3-1/TRBV3-2|TRBD2|.
CASSQVLAGGSTDTQYF
TGTGCCAGCAGCCAAGTCCTAGCGGGGGGGAGCACAGATACGCAGTATTTT
>TRBJ2-7|TRBV6-5|.|.
CASSYGPGESYEQYF
TGTGCCAGCAGTTACGGTCCAGGGGAGTCCTACGAGCAGTACTTC
>TRBJ2-7|TRBV4-3|TRBD1|.
CASSPGQGDEQYF
TGCGCCAGCAGCCCGGGACAGGGTGACGAGCAGTACTTC
>TRBJ2-5|TRBV7-2|TRBD2|.
CASSSRSLAGLLQETQYF
TGTGCCAGCAGCTCCAGGAGTCTAGCGGGACTCCTACAAGAGACCCAGTACTTC
>TRBJ2-3|TRBV3-1/TRBV3-2|.|few
CASSQHTDTQYF
TGTGCCAGCAGCCAACACACAGATACGCAGTATTTT
>TRBJ2-3|TRBV27|TRBD2|.
CASSLWGAGGGTDTQYF
TGTGCCAGCAGTTTATGGGGAGCGGGAGGGGGCACAGATACGCAGTATTTT
>TRBJ2-3|TRBV12-3/TRBV12-4|TRBD2|.
CASSLGLAVYF
TGTGCCAGCAGTTTAGGACTAGCGGTGTATTTT
>TRBJ2-1|TRBV7-9|.|.
CASSLVAANEQFF
TGTGCCAGCAGCTTAGTAGCAGCCAATGAGCAGTTCTTC
>TRBJ2-1|TRBV9|TRBD2|.
CASSATSGSSYNEQFF
TGTGCCAGCAGCGCCACTAGCGGGAGCTCCTACAATGAGCAGTTCTTC
>TRBJ1-5|TRBV6-5|.|few
CASRGPINQPQHF
TGTGCCAGCAGGGGGCCCATTAATCAGCCCCAGCATTTT
>TRBJ1-2|TRBV29-1|.|.
CSVGGGSEYGYTF
TGCAGCGTCGGGGGAGGCAGCGAATATGGCTACACCTTC
>TRBJ2-4|TRBV7-2|.|.
CASSLRRLERLDF
TGTGCCAGCAGCTTACGTAGACTCGAGAGATTGGACTTC
>TRBJ2-5|TRBV3-1/TRBV3-2|.|.
CASSPSLRETQYF
TGTGCCAGCAGCCCATCACTCCGAGAGACCCAGTACTTC
>TRBJ2-3|TRBV3-1/TRBV3-2|TRBD2|.
CASSQVFGGGSSDTQYF
TGTGCCAGCAGCCAAGTTTTCGGGGGGGGTTCGTCAGATACGCAGTATTTT
>TRBJ2-7|TRBV11-2|TRBD2|.
CASSLGGTSGSRYEQYF
TGTGCCAGCAGCTTAGGCGGGACTAGCGGGAGCAGGTACGAGCAGTACTTC
>TRBJ2-5|TRBV6-2/TRBV6-3|.|.
CASSSEGFGGRVQDQYF
TGTGCCAGCAGCTCCGAGGGATTCGGGGGTCGGGTACAGGACCAGTACTTC
>TRBJ2-1|TRBV27|TRBD2|.
CASSPIGTSGPSYNEQFF
TGTGCCAGCAGTCCAATCGGGACTAGCGGCCCTTCCTACAATGAGCAGTTCTTC
>TRBJ2-5|TRBV5-4|TRBD2|.
CASSLQLAGQGTQYF
TGTGCCAGCAGCTTACAACTAGCGGGGCAGGGGACCCAGTACTTC
>TRBJ2-5|TRBV7-7|.|.
CASSPGLLYPETQYF
TGTGCTAGCAGCCCGGGACTTCTCTATCCAGAGACCCAGTACTTC
>TRBJ2-3|TRBV5-4|TRBD2|.
CASSFPLAGLDTQYF
TGTGCCAGCAGCTTTCCATTAGCGGGACTAGATACGCAGTATTTT
>TRBJ2-7|TRBV7-9|.|.
CASSWAQGESYEQYF
TGTGCCAGCAGCTGGGCACAGGGAGAGTCCTACGAGCAGTACTTC
>TRBJ1-1|TRBV7-9|.|.
CASSPRVARAFF
TGTGCCAGCAGCCCGCGGGTTGCTCGAGCTTTCTTT
>TRBJ1-2|TRBV15|TRBD1|.
CATSRTGTGFIGYTF
TGTGCCACCAGCAGAACCGGGACAGGCTTCATCGGCTACACCTTC
>TRBJ1-1|TRBV6-6|.|.
CASSPTPAPNTEAFF
TGTGCCAGCAGTCCGACTCCTGCTCCGAACACTGAAGCTTTCTTT
>TRBJ2-1|TRBV21-1|.|.
CASSKVDSGATYNEQFF
TGTGCCAGCAGCAAAGTTGATAGCGGGGCGACCTACAATGAGCAGTTCTTC
>TRBJ1-1|TRBV10-1|TRBD1|.
CASSEAGGMNTEAFF
TGCGCCAGCAGTGAGGCAGGGGGTATGAACACTGAAGCTTTCTTT
>TRBJ2-7|TRBV7-8|.|.
CASSLGWRAGEQYF
TGTGCCAGCAGCTTAGGTTGGCGGGCTGGGGAGCAGTACTTC
>TRBJ2-7|TRBV19|TRBD2|once
CASSSGRAYEQYF
TGTGCCAGTAGTAGCGGGAGGGCCTACGAGCAGTACTTC
>TRBJ2-3|TRBV3-1/TRBV3-2|.|once
CASSQGTGVGDTQYF
TGTGCCAGCAGCCAAGGGACTGGAGTAGGTGATACGCAGTATTTT
>TRBJ2-1|TRBV4-2|TRBD2|.
CASSQERVSGAYNEQFF
TGTGCCAGCAGCCAAGAGAGGGTCAGCGGGGCCTACAATGAGCAGTTCTTC
>TRBJ1-5|TRBV28|TRBD1|.
CASSLSRWGQGNQPQHF
TGTGCCAGCAGCCTGTCGAGGTGGGGACAGGGCAATCAGCCCCAGCATTTT
>TRBJ1-1|TRBV5-1|TRBD1|.
CASSPTGPNTEAFF
TGCGCCAGCAGCCCGACAGGGCCCAACACTGAAGCTTTCTTT
>TRBJ2-7|TRBV6-5|TRBD1|.
CASRPWDRFSDEQYF
TGTGCCAGCAGGCCCTGGGACAGATTCTCGGACGAGCAGTACTTC
>TRBJ2-2|TRBV4-2|TRBD2|.
CASSQARGGTGELFF
TGTGCCAGCAGCCAGGCGCGGGGGGGCACCGGGGAGCTGTTTTTT
>TRBJ2-7|TRBV7-9|TRBD1|few
CASSTWTGEGAYEQYF
TGTGCCAGCAGCACCTGGACAGGGGAAGGAGCCTACGAGCAGTACTTC
>TRBJ1-2|TRBV28|.|.
CASSFVRGPLNYGYTF
TGTGCCAGCAGTTTTGTTAGGGGTCCCCTAAACTATGGCTACACCTTC
>TRBJ1-1|TRBV10-3|TRBD1|.
CAISEQGGVNTEAFF
TGTGCCATCAGCGAACAGGGGGGTGTGAACACTGAAGCTTTCTTT
>TRBJ1-6|TRBV5-4|TRBD1|.
CASSFRGDSPLHF
TGTGCCAGCAGCTTCAGGGGGGATTCACCCCTCCACTTT
>TRBJ2-7|TRBV18|TRBD1|.
CASSPVTGGITYEQYF
TGTGCCAGCTCACCGGTGACAGGGGGCATAACCTACGAGCAGTACTTC
>TRBJ1-2|TRBV6-5|.|.
CASSYRGYGYTF
TGTGCCAGCAGTTACAGGGGCTATGGCTACACCTTC
>TRBJ2-2|TRBV11-3|.|.
CASSLEGRAKNLGNTGELFF
TGTGCCAGCAGCTTAGAGGGGAGAGCGAAAAACTTAGGGAACACCGGGGAGCTGTTTTTT
>TRBJ2-1|TRBV12-5|.|.
CASGLVRVRYNEQFF
TGTGCTAGTGGTTTGGTGCGGGTCCGATACAATGAGCAGTTCTTC
>TRBJ2-7|TRBV19|TRBD1|.
CASSPGQGSSYEQYF
TGTGCCAGTAGTCCCGGACAGGGGAGCTCCTACGAGCAGTACTTC
>TRBJ2-1|TRBV28|.|.
CASSLSTSYNEQFF
TGTGCCAGCAGTTTATCGACTAGCTACAATGAGCAGTTCTTC
>TRBJ1-1|TRBV5-1|.|many
CASTGGTGNTEAFF
TGCGCCAGCACGGGGGGGACCGGGAACACTGAAGCTTTCTTT
>TRBJ2-2|TRBV10-3|TRBD1|.
CAILNRDRGNTGELFF
TGTGCCATATTAAACCGGGACAGGGGAAATACCGGGGAGCTGTTTTTT
>TRBJ2-3|TRBV9|TRBD2|.
CASSVDAGGLRTDTQYF
TGTGCCAGCAGCGTAGACGCGGGGGGGCTTCGCACAGATACGCAGTATTTT